This TCR beta chain was observed in a study of shared clonotypes between healthy human individuals. Study-level findings and limits: Generation probabilities of non-shared clonotypes were lower (relative to those shared by all four donors). Apart from blood, nothing was sampled; tissue repertoires likely differ.

The authors' processing: Owing to the provision of junction-only sequences devoid of quality scores by immunoSEQ, filtering differed. Only in-frame clones appear in the TCRdb table, and some are missing; sequencing was by immunoSEQ multiplex PCR. The DNA was the basis for D and trimming; V, J and clone size are from that table. The sample shows approximately 2,200,000 clones, about 92% of them seen only once. Naive CD8 cells were CD45RO-negative, positively selected for CCR7, excluding terminally differentiated effector memory CD45RA+ cells. Those who donated were healthy HIV-negative adults, with no recent acute infections or vaccinations reported. There are 15 residues in the CDR3. Germline trimming cut 5 bases from V and 4 bases from J; bases unmatched to any gene: 6. Germline V gene sequence: CDR1 MDHEN, CDR2 SYDVKM. With respect to this clone: Antigen unknown.

The V and J genes are TRBV28 and TRBJ2-7, with 12 positions matching TRBD2. Input material: naive CD8+ T cells from PBMCs. The receptor's source is a man aged 18 to 29 in good health. Some clones in this sample may be carry-over from other donors' samples. The CDR3 bases are TGTGCCAGCAGTCGTAGACTAGCGGGAGTTTACGAGCAGTACTTC. This codes for CASSRRLAGVYEQYF.